The 7 T cell receptor beta chains given below trace back to one sample, sequenced in a study of shared clonotypes between healthy human individuals. Sequencing used immunoSEQ multiplex PCR; TCRdb keeps in-frame clones, though not all of them. The sample has 2 million to 2.5 million clones, roughly 94% seen once. The material sequenced was naive CD4+ T cells sorted from blood. The subset here: CD45RA+ positively selected. The receptors were gathered from a man younger than 35 in good health.

The genes are TRBV2 and TRBJ2-6; 8 bases are shared with TRBD1. Germline CDR1 SNHLY, CDR2 FYNNEI. The CDR3 runs to 15 residues. V lost 9 bases and J lost 2; bases outside the gene matches: 6. In DNA form, the CDR3 reads TGTGCCAGTGAGGACAGGGTGGCTGGGGCCAACGTCCTGACTTTC. Amino acids: CASEDRVAGANVLTF.

As concerns this clone: The junction departs from germline at one end; a sequencing error may be responsible. This rearrangement joins TRBV7-9 to TRBJ1-3; 9 bases line up with TRBD1. Germline CDR1 SEHNR, CDR2 FQNEAQ (reference sequence). The CDR3 spans 15 residues. CDR3 bases: TGTGCCAGCACCTTAGGGACAGGGTTTGGAAACACCATATATTTT. Translation: CASTLGTGFGNTIYF.

The J gene is TRBJ1-5, the V gene TRBV6-1; tentative D call: TRBD1 (6 bases). Germline V CDR1 and CDR2: MNHNS, SASEGT. V was pared by 0 bases and J by 10 bases, with 19 bases between. The CDR3 covers 16 residues. CDR3 DNA: TGTGCCAGCAGTGAAGCGGTCAAGGGGGGTATCGGCCCCCAGCATTTT. Its protein product is CASSEAVKGGIGPQHF.

The V and J genes are TRBV4-1 and TRBJ2-7, with 9 positions matching TRBD1. Germline assignment: CDR1 MGHRA and CDR2 YSYEKL. Trimming removed 0 bases from V and 7 bases from J; junction bases left unmatched: 7. The CDR3 extends over 15 amino acids. CDR3 loop: CASSQDGTGWREQYF. As DNA, the CDR3 is TGCGCCAGCAGCCAAGATGGGACAGGGTGGAGAGAGCAGTACTTC.

This chain links TRBV5-5 with TRBJ2-3; D unresolved. Germline V gives CDR1 SGHKS, CDR2 YYEKEE (reference sequence). The CDR3 spans 14 residues. Deletions cut 0 bases from V and 2 bases from J, with 7 bases between. The CDR3 coding sequence is TGTGCCAGCAGCTTGGGACATGCCACAGATACGCAGTATTTT. Amino acids: CASSLGHATDTQYF.

In this sample, this clone turned up a few times. The CDR3 protein is CASYGVEDGYTF. The CDR3 DNA sequence: TGTGCCAGCTACGGGGTAGAGGATGGCTACACCTTC. The V call is TRBV28, the J call TRBJ1-2; D not resolved. V lost 8 bases and J lost 6, with 13 bases in between. The CDR3 runs 12 residues. Germline-derived CDR1 and CDR2 are MDHEN and SYDVKM.

The V and J genes are TRBV7-2 and TRBJ2-3; 9 positions match TRBD2. This CDR3 region has 15 residues. Germline V gene sequence: CDR1 SGHTA, CDR2 FQGNSA. Trimming cost V 6 bases and J 3 bases; bases outside gene matches: 7. CDR3 DNA sequence: TGTGCCAGCAGGGCTAGCGGGATATCAACAGATACGCAGTATTTT. Its translation: CASRASGISTDTQYF. Looking up the rest from reference TRBV7-2 and TRBJ2-3 gives the full variable domain: GAGVSQSPSNKVTEKGKDVELRCDPISGHTALYWYRQSLGQGLEFLIYFQGNSAPDKSGLPSDRFSAERTGGSVSTLTIQRTQQEDSAVYLCASRASGISTDTQYFGPGTRLTVL.